A selection of T cell receptor beta chains follows, all from one sample in a study of molecular identifiers for immune sequencing clone quantification. TCRdb re-derived calls from the PCR reads in MiXCR, one entry per CDR3 protein. The repertoire holds 50,000 to 75,000 distinct CDR3 sequences, with approximately 18% as singletons. Material: naive CD8+ T cells from blood, with Jurkat cell RNA spiked in. The receptors shown here come from a human donor in good health. Some libraries in this study had Jurkat cell RNA spiked in. The CDR3 runs from the conserved cysteine through the conserved F or W. D genes are given only for firm matches. Some rows mark clone size as missing; the rest say once, few, many or name a class of expanded clone.

TRBJ2-3	many	TRBV3-1	TRBD2	TGTGCCAGCAGCCAAATAGGCGCTAGCGGACTTAGCACAGATACGCAGTATTTT	CASSQIGASGLSTDTQYF
TRBJ1-5	many	TRBV4-1	-	TGCGCCAGCAGCCCCCAGGTGCAGGGCGGAAATCAGCCCCAGCATTTT	CASSPQVQGGNQPQHF
TRBJ2-2	many	TRBV30	-	TGTGCCTGGAGTGAAGGGTCCAACACCGGGGAGCTGTTTTTT	CAWSEGSNTGELFF
TRBJ2-5	few	TRBV6-2/TRBV6-3	TRBD2	TGTGCCAGCAGTTACTCGACCCCCCTAGCGGGGCAAGAGACCCAGTACTTC	CASSYSTPLAGQETQYF
TRBJ1-4	many	TRBV7-9	-	TGTGCCAGCAGCCCGCTTGCGGGTGTTGACGAAAAACTGTTTTTT	CASSPLAGVDEKLFF
TRBJ1-6	-	TRBV13	-	TGTGCCAGCCCCATATTGACGGACCACCAGCCTAATTCACCCCTCCACTTT	CASPILTDHQPNSPLHF
TRBJ2-7	many	TRBV28	-	TGTGCCAGCAGCCTCCGACCCATAGCCTACGAGCAGTACTTC	CASSLRPIAYEQYF
TRBJ2-1	-	TRBV30	TRBD2	TGTGCCTGGGCCCGCTCGGGCGGGAGGTACAATGAGCAGTTCTTC	CAWARSGGRYNEQFF
TRBJ2-7	many	TRBV7-2	-	TGTGCCAGCAGCTTCGGAGTACTCTCCTACGAGCAGTACTTC	CASSFGVLSYEQYF
TRBJ1-5	many	TRBV6-1	-	TGTGCCAGCAGTGAAGAACAGAGTTATAGCAATCAGCCCCAGCATTTT	CASSEEQSYSNQPQHF
TRBJ1-1	many	TRBV6-1	-	TGTGCCAGCATTCGCTCGGGCACTGAAGCTTTCTTT	CASIRSGTEAFF